The clone carrying this TCR beta chain occurred once. What it recognizes is unknown. These data belong to a study of cytomegalovirus exposure and HLA in healthy donors. Overall study: Most donors, roughly 84% of around 400 genotyped, fell in the Caucasian-associated ancestry cluster.

The CDR3 contains 13 residues. Per germline, CDR1 SGHDT and CDR2 YYEEEE. V shed 5 bases and J shed 3 bases, with 12 bases lying between them. General study findings and limits: In a later analysis, the majority of CMV-associated beta chains seemingly showed HLA restriction. Researchers catalogued some 160 TCR beta chains as cytomegalovirus-associated.

The primer mix had 60 Vbeta and 13 Jbeta primers. The assay was immunoSEQ multiplex PCR, and TCRdb's table has in-frame clones only and misses some. The sample shows fewer than 45,000 clones, approximately 90% of them seen only once. J is TRBJ2-7 and V is TRBV5-6, with a tentative D call TRBD2 (7 bases). This TCR came from a woman under 30 in good health and CMV-seronegative. The sample was PBMCs. CDR3 in DNA: TGTGCCAGCAGTAGGGGGGGAATCTACGAGCAGTACTTC. It codes for CASSRGGIYEQYF.